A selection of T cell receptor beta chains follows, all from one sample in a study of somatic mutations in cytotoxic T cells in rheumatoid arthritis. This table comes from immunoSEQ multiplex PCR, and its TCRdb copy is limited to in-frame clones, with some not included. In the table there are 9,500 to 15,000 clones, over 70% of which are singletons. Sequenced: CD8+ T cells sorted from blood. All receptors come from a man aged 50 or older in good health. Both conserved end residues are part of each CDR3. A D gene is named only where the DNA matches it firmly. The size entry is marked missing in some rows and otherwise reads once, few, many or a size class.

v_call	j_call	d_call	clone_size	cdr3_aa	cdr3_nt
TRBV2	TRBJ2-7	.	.	CASSRSRLQQGDEQYF	TGTGCCAGCAGTCGCTCCCGCCTCCAACAGGGAGACGAGCAGTACTTC
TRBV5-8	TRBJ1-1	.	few	CASSLRQGNTEAFF	TGTGCCAGCAGCTTGCGTCAGGGGAACACTGAAGCTTTCTTT
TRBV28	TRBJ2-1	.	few	CATTTQYNEQFF	TGTGCCACAACCACCCAATACAATGAGCAGTTCTTC
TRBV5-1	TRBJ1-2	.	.	CASSPTVDSGEFGYTF	TGCGCCAGCAGCCCGACAGTGGACAGCGGCGAGTTTGGCTACACCTTC
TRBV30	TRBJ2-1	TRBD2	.	CAWSLTSGAYNEQFF	TGTGCCTGGAGTTTGACTAGCGGAGCCTACAATGAGCAGTTCTTC
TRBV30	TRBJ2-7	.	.	CAWSYGSSYEQYF	TGTGCCTGGAGTTACGGGAGCTCCTACGAGCAGTACTTC
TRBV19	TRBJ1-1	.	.	CASQGGGTEAFF	TGTGCCAGCCAGGGTGGGGGGACTGAAGCTTTCTTT
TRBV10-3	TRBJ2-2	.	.	CAISEVGGGPNTGELFF	TGTGCCATCAGTGAGGTTGGGGGGGGCCCGAACACCGGGGAGCTGTTTTTT
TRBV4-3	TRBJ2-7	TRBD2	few	CASSQASGRSYEQYF	TGCGCCAGCAGCCAAGCCAGCGGGAGGTCCTACGAGCAGTACTTC
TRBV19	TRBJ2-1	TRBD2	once	CASSIASGTYNEQFF	TGTGCCAGTAGTATCGCTAGCGGGACCTACAATGAGCAGTTCTTC
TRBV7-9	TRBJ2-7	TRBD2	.	CASSFGLAGEQYF	TGTGCCAGCAGCTTCGGACTAGCGGGTGAGCAGTACTTC
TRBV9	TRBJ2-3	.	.	CASSPQGEVTDTQYF	TGTGCCAGCAGCCCACAGGGTGAGGTAACAGATACGCAGTATTTT
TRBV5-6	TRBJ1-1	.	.	CASSLWGVSTEAFF	TGTGCCAGCAGCTTGTGGGGGGTGAGCACTGAAGCTTTCTTT
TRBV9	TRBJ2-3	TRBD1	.	CASSPGGSTQYF	TGTGCCAGCAGCCCAGGGGGATCTACGCAGTATTTT
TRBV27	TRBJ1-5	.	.	CASSLVPSTAPQHF	TGTGCCAGCAGTTTAGTACCGAGTACCGCGCCCCAGCATTTT
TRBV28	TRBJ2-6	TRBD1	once	CASSFVRGQGATGANVLTF	TGTGCCAGCAGTTTTGTTCGGGGACAGGGGGCGACCGGGGCCAACGTCCTGACTTTC
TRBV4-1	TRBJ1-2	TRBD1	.	CASSQVGDRAYGYTF	TGCGCCAGCAGCCAAGTCGGGGACAGGGCCTATGGCTACACCTTC
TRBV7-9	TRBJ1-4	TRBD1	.	CASSSPGQGFEKLFF	TGTGCCAGCAGCTCGCCGGGACAGGGCTTTGAAAAACTGTTTTTT
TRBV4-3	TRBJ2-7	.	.	CASSQDTGSSYEQYF	TGCGCCAGCAGCCAAGATACGGGAAGCTCCTACGAGCAGTACTTC
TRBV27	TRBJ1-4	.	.	CASSLYPPRWGDSTNEKLFF	TGTGCCAGCAGTTTATACCCCCCGAGGTGGGGGGACTCAACTAATGAAAAACTGTTTTTT
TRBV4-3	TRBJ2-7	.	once	CASSHARQGGREQYF	TGCGCCAGCAGCCACGCTCGACAGGGAGGTCGCGAGCAGTACTTC
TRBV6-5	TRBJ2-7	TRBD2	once	CAPGPGGSGSYEQYF	TGTGCCCCCGGCCCGGGCGGGAGTGGATCCTACGAGCAGTACTTC
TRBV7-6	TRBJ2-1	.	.	CASSFYDATYYNEQFF	TGTGCCAGCAGCTTTTACGATGCTACATACTACAATGAGCAGTTCTTC